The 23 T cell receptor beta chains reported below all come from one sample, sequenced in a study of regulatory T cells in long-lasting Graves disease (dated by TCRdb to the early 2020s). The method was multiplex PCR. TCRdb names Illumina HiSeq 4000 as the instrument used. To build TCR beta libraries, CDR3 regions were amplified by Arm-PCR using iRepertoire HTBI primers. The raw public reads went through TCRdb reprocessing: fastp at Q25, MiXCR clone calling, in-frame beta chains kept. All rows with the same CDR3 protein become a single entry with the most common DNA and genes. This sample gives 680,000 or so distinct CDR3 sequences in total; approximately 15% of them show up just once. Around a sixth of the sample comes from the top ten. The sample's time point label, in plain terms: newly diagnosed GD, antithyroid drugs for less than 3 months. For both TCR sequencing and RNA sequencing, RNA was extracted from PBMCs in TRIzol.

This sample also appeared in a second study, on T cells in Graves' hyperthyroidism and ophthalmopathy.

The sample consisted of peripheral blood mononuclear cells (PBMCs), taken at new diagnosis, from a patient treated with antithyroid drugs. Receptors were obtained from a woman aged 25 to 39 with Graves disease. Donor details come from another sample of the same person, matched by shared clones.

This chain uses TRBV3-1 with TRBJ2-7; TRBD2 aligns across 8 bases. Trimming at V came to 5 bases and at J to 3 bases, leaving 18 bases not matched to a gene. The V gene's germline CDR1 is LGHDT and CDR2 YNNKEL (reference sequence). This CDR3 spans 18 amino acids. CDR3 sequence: CASSYYGDQGTRNYEQYF. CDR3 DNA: TGTGCCAGCAGCTACTACGGGGACCAGGGGACTAGAAACTACGAGCAGTACTTC.

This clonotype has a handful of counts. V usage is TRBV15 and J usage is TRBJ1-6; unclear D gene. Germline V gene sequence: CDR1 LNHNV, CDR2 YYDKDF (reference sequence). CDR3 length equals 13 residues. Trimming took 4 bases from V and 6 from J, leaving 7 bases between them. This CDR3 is CATSIGGNSPLHF. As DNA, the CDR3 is TGTGCCACCAGCATTGGCGGTAATTCACCCCTCCACTTT.

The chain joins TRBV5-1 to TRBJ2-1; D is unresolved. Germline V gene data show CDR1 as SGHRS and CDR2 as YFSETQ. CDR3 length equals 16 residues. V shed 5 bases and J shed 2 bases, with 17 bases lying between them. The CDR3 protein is CASRLSLTVPYNEQFF. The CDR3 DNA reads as TGCGCCAGCAGACTGTCCCTCACAGTACCCTACAATGAGCAGTTCTTC.

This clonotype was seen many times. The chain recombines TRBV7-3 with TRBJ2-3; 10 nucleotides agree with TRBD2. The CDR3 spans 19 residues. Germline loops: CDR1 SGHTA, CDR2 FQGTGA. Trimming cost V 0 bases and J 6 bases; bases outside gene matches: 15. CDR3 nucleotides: TGTGCCAGCAGCTTAACGGCGGGTTCCAGCGGGAGGGCATTCGATACGCAGTATTTT. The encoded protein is CASSLTAGSSGRAFDTQYF.

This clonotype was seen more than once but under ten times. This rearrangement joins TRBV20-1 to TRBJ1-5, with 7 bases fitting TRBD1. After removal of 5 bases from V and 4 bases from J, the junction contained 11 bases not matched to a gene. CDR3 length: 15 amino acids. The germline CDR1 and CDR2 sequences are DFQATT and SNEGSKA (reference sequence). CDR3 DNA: TGCAGTGCTCTTACACAGGGGAAACTTAATCAGCCCCAGCATTTT. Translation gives CSALTQGKLNQPQHF.

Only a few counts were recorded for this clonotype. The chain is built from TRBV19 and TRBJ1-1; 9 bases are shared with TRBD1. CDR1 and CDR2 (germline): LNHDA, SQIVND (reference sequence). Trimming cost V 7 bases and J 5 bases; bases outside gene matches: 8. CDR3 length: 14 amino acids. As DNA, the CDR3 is TGTGCCAGTACCGGGACAGGGATGTGGACTGAAGCTTTCTTT. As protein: CASTGTGMWTEAFF.

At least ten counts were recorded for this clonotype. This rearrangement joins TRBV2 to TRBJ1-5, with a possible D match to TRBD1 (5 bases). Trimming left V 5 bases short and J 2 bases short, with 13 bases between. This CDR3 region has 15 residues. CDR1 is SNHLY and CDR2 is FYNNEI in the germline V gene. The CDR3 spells CASSLQEVGNQPQHF. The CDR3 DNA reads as TGTGCCAGCAGTTTACAGGAGGTGGGCAATCAGCCCCAGCATTTT.

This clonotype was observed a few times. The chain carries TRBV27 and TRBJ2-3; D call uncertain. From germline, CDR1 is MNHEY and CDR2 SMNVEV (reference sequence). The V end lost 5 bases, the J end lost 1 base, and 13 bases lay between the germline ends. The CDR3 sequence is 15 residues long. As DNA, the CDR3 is TGTGCCAGCAGTCCCCAGGCGATCCGCACAGATACGCAGTATTTT. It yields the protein CASSPQAIRTDTQYF.

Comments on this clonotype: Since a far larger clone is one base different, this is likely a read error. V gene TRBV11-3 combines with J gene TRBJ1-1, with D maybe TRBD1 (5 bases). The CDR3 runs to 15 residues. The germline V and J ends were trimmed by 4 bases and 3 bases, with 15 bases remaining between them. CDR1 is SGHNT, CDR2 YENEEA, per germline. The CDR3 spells CASSSQRGVDTEAFF. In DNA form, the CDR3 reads TGTGCCAGCAGCTCACAGCGGGGGGTGGACACTGAAGCTTTCTTT.

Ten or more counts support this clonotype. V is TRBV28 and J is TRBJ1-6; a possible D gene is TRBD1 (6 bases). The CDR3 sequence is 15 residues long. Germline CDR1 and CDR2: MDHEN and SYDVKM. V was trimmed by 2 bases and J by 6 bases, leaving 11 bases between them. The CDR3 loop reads CASSLSTGLNSPLHF. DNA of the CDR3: TGTGCCAGCAGTTTAAGTACAGGGCTTAATTCACCCCTCCACTTT.

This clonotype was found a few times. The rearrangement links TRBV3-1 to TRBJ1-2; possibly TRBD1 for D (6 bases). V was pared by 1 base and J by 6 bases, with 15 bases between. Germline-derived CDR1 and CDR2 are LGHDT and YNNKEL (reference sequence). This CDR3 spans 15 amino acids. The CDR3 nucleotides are TGTGCCAGCAGCCAAGGAACAGGGTCTATTAATGGCTACACCTTC. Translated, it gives CASSQGTGSINGYTF.

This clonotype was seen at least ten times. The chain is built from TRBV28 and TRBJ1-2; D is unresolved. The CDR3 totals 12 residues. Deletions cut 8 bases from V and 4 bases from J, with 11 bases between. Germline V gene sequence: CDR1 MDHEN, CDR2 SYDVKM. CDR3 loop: CASGSRTYGYTF. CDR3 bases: TGTGCCAGCGGATCTAGGACCTATGGCTACACCTTC.

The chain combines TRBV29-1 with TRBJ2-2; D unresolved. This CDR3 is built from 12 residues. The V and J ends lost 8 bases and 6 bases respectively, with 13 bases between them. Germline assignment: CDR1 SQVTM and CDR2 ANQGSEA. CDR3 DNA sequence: TGCAGCTCTCGCCGGAGTTCCGGGGAGCTGTTTTTT. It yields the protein CSSRRSSGELFF.

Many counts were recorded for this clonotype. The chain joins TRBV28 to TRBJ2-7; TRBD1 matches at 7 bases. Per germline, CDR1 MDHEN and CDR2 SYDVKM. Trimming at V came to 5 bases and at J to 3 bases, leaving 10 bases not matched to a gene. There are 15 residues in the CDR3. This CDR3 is CASSLTGVYNYEQYF. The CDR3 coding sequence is TGTGCCAGCAGTCTCACAGGGGTCTATAACTACGAGCAGTACTTC.

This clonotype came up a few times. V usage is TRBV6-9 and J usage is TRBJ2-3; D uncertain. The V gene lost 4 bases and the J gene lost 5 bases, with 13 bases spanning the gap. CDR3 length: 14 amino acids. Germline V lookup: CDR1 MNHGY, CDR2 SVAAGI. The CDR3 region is CASSSLDSKDTQYF. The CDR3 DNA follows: TGTGCCAGCAGTTCCCTCGACTCGAAAGATACGCAGTATTTT.

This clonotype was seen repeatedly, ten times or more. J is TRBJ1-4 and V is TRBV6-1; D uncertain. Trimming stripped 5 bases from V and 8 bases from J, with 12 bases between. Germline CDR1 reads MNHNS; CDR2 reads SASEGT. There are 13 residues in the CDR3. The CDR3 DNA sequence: TGTGCCAGCAGTCCCCGCGGAGGAGAAAAACTGTTTTTT. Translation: CASSPRGGEKLFF.

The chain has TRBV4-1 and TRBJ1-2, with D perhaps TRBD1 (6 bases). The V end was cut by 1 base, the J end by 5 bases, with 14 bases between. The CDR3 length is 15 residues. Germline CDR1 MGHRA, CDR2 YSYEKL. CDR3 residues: CASSQGQQGFYGYTF. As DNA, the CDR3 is TGCGCCAGCAGCCAAGGGCAGCAGGGGTTTTATGGCTACACCTTC.

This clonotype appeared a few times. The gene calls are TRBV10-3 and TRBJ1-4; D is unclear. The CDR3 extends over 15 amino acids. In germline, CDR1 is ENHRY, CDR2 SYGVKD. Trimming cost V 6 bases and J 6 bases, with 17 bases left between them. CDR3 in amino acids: CAISKSGRADEKLFF. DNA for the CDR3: TGTGCCATCAGCAAGTCGGGGAGGGCCGATGAAAAACTGTTTTTT.

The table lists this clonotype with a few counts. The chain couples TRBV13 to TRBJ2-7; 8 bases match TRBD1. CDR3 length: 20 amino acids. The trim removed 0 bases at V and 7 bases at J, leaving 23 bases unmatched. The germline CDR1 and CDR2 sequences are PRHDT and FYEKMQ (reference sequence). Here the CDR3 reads CASSLGLLGSVDRGSWEQYF. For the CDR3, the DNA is TGTGCCAGCAGCTTAGGCTTACTCGGTAGTGTCGACAGGGGTTCTTGGGAGCAGTACTTC.

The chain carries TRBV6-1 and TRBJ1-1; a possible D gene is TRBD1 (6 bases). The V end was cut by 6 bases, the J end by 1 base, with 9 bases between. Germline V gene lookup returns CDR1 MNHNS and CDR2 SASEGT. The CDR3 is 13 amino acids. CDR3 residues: CASRRGANTEAFF. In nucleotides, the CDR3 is TGTGCCAGCAGGAGGGGGGCGAACACTGAAGCTTTCTTT.

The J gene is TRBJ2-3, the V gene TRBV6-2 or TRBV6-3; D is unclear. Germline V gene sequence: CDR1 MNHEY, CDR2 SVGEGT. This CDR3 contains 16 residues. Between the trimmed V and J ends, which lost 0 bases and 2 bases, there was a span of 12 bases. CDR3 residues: CASSYSQRKLTDTQYF. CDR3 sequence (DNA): TGTGCCAGCAGTTACTCCCAGCGTAAGCTCACAGATACGCAGTATTTT.

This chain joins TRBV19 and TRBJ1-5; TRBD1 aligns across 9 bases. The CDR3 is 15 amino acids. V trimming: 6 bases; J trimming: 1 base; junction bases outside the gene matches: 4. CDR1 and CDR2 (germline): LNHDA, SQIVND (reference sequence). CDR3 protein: CASRPGQGSNQPQHF. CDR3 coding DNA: TGTGCCAGTAGACCGGGACAGGGCAGCAATCAGCCCCAGCATTTT.

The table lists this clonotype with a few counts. As DNA, the CDR3 is TGTGCCAGTAGCCACGGCGGAGGGAACACCGGGGAGCTGTTTTTT. Translation gives CASSHGGGNTGELFF. The V call is TRBV19, the J call TRBJ2-2; D perhaps matches TRBD2 (5 bases). Germline assignment: CDR1 LNHDA and CDR2 SQIVND (reference sequence). This CDR3 has 15 amino acids. Trimming removed 6 bases from V and 1 base from J, with 12 bases in between. The full variable domain, rest sourced from reference TRBV19 and TRBJ2-2, is DGGITQSPKYLFRKEGQNVTLSCEQNLNHDAMYWYRQDPGQGLRLIYYSQIVNDFQKGDIAEGYSVSREKKESFPLTVTSAQKNPTAFYLCASSHGGGNTGELFFGEGSRLTVL.